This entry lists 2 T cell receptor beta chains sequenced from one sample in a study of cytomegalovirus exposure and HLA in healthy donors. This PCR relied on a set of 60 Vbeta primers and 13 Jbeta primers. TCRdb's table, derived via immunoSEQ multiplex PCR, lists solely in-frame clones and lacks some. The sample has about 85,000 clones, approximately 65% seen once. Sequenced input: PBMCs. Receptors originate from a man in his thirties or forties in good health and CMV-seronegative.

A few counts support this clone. The CDR3: CASSRDSIRDSPLHF. CDR3 nucleotide sequence: TGTGCCAGCAGCCGTGACTCTATCAGGGATTCACCCCTCCACTTT. The chain combines TRBV13 with TRBJ1-6, with D possibly being TRBD1 (5 bases). Deletions cut 5 bases from V and 8 bases from J, with 16 bases between. The CDR3 has 15 residues. Germline loops: CDR1 PRHDT, CDR2 FYEKMQ (reference sequence).

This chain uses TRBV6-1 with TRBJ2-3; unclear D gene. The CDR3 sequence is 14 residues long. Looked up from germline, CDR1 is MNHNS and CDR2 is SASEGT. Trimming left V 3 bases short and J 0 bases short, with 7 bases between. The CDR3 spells CASSERSSTDTQYF. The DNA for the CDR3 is TGTGCCAGCAGTGAGAGGAGTAGCACAGATACGCAGTATTTT.